The TCR beta chain described here comes from a study of tumor-infiltrating lymphocytes in oesophageal squamous cell carcinoma. TCRdb re-analysed the PCR reads in MiXCR, keeping a single row per CDR3 protein. The repertoire includes over 10,000 distinct CDR3 sequences, approximately 52% of them detected once, and about 28% sits in the top ten. The CDR3 sequence is 13 residues long. CDR1 is MNHEY, CDR2 SVGEGT, per germline. The sample consisted of esophageal tumor tissue. The V call is TRBV6-2 or TRBV6-3, the J call TRBJ2-7; the D is unclear. The end of the DNA aligns better with TRBJ1-1, so the J call may be wrong. The receptor's source is a female donor with esophageal squamous cell carcinoma. The CDR3 here is CASSYSATWEAFF. Here the CDR3 DNA reads TGTGCCAGCAGTTACTCAGCGACCTGGGAAGCTTTCTTT.